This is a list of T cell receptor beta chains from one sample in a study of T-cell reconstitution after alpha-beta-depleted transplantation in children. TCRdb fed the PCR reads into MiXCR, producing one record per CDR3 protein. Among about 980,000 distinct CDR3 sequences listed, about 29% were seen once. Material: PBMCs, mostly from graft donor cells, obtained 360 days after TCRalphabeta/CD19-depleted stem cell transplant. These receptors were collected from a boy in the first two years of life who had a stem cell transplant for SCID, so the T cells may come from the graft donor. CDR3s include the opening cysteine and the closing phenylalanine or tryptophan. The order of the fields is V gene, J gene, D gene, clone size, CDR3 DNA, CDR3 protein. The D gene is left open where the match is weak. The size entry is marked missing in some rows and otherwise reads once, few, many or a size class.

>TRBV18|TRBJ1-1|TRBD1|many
TGTGCCAGCTCGCCACAGGGGGCGAACACTGAAGCTTTCTTT
CASSPQGANTEAFF
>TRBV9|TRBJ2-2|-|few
TGTGCCAGCAGCTCCAGATCGAACACCGGGGAGCTGTTTTTT
CASSSRSNTGELFF
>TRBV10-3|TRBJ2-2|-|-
TGTGCCATCCAGTTTCAGGGGACCGGGGAGCTGTTTTTT
CAIQFQGTGELFF
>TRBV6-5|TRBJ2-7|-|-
TGTGCCAGCAGTTACTGGAGGGAATACGGGGTCTACGAGCAGTACTTC
CASSYWREYGVYEQYF
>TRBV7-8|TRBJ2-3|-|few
TGTGCCAGCTACAAACTTAGCACAGATACGCAGTATTTT
CASYKLSTDTQYF
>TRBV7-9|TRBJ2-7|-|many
TGTGCCAGCAGCTTAGGTAGGGCCTTATTGGACGAGCAGTACTTC
CASSLGRALLDEQYF
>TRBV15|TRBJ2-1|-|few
TGTGCCACCAGCATCCGACCGGGACCGTCCTACAATGAGCAGTTCTTC
CATSIRPGPSYNEQFF
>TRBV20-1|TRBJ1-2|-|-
TGCAGTGCTAGCGACCCGTGGGGGGGGAAGTATGGCTACACCTTC
CSASDPWGGKYGYTF
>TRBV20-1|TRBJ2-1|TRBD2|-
TGCAGTGCTAGAGATCCCCGTAGCGGGGGGGAGGGTGAGCAGTTCTTC
CSARDPRSGGEGEQFF
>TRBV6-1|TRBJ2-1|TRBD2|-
TGTGCCAGCAGTAAGACTAGCGGGGCGACCTACAATGAGCAGTTCTTC
CASSKTSGATYNEQFF
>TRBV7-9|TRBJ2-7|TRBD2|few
TGTGCCAGCAGCCCCCTGACTAGCGGGTTGTACTACGAGCAGTACTTC
CASSPLTSGLYYEQYF
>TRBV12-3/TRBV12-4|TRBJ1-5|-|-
TGTGCCAGCAGTTTATTGTTGAGGGGGAATCAGCCCCAGCATTTT
CASSLLLRGNQPQHF
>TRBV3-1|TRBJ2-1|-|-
TGTGCCAGCAGCCAAGAAGGGAGCCCCTCCTACAATGAGCAGTTCTTC
CASSQEGSPSYNEQFF
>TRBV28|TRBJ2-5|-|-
TGTGCCAGCAGTTTTAACAGAGAAGAGACCCAGTACTTC
CASSFNREETQYF
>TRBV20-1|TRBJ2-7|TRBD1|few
TGCAGTGCACAGGACAGGCTACGAACCTACGAGCAGTACTTC
CSAQDRLRTYEQYF